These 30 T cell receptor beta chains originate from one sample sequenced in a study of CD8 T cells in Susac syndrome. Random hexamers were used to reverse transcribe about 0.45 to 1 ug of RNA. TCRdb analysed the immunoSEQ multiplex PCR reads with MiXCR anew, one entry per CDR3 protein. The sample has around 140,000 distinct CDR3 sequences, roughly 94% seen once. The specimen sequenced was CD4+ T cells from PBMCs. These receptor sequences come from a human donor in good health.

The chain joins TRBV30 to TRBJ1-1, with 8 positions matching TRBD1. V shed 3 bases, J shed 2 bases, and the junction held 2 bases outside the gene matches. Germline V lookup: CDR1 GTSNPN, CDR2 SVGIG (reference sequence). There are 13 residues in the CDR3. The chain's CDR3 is CAWRDRGNTEAFF. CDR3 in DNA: TGTGCCTGGAGAGACAGGGGAAACACTGAAGCTTTCTTT. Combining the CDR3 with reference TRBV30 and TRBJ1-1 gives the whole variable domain SQTIHQWPATLVQPVGSPLSLECTVEGTSNPNLYWYRQAAGRGLQLLFYSVGIGQISSEVPQNLSASRPQDRQFILSSKKLLLSDSGFYLCAWRDRGNTEAFFGQGTRLTVV.

CDR3 sequence reads: CAWSVLSTGELFF. For the CDR3, the DNA is TGTGCCTGGAGTGTACTTTCTACCGGGGAGCTGTTTTTT. The chain links TRBV30 to TRBJ2-2; D uncertain. V was shortened by 0 bases and J by 5 bases, with 7 bases between the two germline ends. In germline, CDR1 is GTSNPN, CDR2 SVGIG (reference sequence). The CDR3 has 13 amino acids.

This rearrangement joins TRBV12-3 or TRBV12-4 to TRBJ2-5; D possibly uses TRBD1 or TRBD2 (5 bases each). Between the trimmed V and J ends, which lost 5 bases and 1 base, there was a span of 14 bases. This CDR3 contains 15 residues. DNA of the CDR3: TGTGCCAGCAGTCATGTACGGGACGGCCAAGAGACCCAGTACTTC. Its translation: CASSHVRDGQETQYF.

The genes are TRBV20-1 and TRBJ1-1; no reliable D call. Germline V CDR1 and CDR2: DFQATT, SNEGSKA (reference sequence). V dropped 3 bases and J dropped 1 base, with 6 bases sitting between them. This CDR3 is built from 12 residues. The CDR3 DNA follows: TGCAGTGCTAGTAGGACGAACACTGAAGCTTTCTTT. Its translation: CSASRTNTEAFF.

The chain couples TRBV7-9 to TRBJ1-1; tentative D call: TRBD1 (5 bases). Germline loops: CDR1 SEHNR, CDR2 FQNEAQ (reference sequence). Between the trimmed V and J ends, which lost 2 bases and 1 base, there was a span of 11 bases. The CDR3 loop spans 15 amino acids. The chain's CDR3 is CASSLRQNPNTEAFF. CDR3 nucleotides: TGTGCCAGCAGCTTACGACAGAACCCGAACACTGAAGCTTTCTTT.

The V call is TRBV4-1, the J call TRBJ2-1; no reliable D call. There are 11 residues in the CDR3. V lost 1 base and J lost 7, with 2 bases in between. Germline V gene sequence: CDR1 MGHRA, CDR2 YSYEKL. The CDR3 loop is CASSQGNEQFF. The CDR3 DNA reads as TGCGCCAGCAGCCAAGGGAATGAGCAGTTCTTC.

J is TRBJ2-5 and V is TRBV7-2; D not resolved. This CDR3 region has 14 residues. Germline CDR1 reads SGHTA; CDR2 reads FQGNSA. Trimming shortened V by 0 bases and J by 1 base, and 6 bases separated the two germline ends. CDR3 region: CASSLALGQETQYF. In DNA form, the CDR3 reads TGTGCCAGCAGCTTAGCGCTAGGCCAAGAGACCCAGTACTTC.

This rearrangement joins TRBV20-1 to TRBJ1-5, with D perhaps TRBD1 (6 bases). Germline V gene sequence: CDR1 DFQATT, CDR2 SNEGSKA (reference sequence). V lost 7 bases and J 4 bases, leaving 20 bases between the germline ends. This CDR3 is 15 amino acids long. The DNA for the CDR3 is TGCAGTGGCGCGGAATACAGGGCTTGGAATCAGCCCCAGCATTTT. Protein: CSGAEYRAWNQPQHF.

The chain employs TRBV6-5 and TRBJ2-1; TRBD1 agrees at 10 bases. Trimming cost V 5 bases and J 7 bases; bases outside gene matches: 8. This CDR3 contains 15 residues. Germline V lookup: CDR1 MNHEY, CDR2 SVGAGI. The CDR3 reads CASSRDRGLGNEQFF. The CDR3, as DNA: TGTGCCAGCAGTCGCGACAGGGGGCTGGGGAATGAGCAGTTCTTC.

The CDR3: CSAWTGAHEQYF. The DNA for the CDR3 is TGCAGTGCTTGGACAGGGGCCCACGAGCAGTACTTC. The chain combines TRBV20-1 with TRBJ2-7, with 9 bases matching TRBD1. This CDR3 comprises 12 residues. With V trimmed by 5 bases and J by 5 bases, 4 bases remained unmatched. Germline-derived CDR1 and CDR2 are DFQATT and SNEGSKA (reference sequence).

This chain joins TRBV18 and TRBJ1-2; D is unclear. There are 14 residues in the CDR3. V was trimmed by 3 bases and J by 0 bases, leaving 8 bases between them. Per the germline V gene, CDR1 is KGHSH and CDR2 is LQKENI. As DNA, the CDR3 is TGTGCCAGCTCACCGCTAGCTACTAACTATGGCTACACCTTC. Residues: CASSPLATNYGYTF.

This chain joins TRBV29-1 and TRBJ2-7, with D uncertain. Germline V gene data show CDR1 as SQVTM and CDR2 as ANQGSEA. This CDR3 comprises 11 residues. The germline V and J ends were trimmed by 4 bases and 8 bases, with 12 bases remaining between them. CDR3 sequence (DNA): TGCAGCGTTGCGTTAGGGTCTAAGCAGTACTTC. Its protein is CSVALGSKQYF.

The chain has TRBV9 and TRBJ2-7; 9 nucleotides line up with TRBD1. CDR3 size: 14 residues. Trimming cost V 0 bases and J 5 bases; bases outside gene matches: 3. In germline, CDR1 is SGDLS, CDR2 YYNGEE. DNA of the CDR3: TGTGCCAGCAGCGTAGGGACAGGGGCCCACGAGCAGTACTTC. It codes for CASSVGTGAHEQYF.

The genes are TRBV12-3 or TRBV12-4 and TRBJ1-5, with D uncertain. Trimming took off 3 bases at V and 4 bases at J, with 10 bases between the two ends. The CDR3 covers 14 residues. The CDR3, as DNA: TGTGCCAGCAGTTTGGCCGGACGGAATCAGCCCCAGCATTTT. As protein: CASSLAGRNQPQHF.

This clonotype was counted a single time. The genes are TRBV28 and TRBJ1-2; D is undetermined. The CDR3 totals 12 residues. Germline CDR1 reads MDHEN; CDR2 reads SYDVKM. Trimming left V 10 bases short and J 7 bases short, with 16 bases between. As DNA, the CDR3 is TGTGCCACTACGACATTTCCCGGTGGCTACACCTTC. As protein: CATTTFPGGYTF.

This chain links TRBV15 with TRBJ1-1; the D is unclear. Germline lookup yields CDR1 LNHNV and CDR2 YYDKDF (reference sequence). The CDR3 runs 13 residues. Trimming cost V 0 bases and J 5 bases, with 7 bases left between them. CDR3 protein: CATSRDRGTEAFF. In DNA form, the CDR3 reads TGTGCCACCAGCAGAGATCGGGGAACTGAAGCTTTCTTT.

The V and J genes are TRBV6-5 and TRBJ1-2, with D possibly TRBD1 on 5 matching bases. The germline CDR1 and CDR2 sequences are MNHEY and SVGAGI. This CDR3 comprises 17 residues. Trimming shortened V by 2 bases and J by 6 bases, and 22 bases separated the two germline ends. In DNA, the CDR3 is TGTGCCAGCAGTTACGACGATCGACAGCCCAAGGTGGATGGCTACACCTTC. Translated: CASSYDDRQPKVDGYTF.

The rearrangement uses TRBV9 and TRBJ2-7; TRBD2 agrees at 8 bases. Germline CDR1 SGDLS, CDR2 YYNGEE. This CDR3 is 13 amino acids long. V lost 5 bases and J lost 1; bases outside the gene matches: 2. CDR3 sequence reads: CASSPGGSYEQYF. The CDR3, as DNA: TGTGCCAGCAGTCCGGGGGGGTCCTACGAGCAGTACTTC.

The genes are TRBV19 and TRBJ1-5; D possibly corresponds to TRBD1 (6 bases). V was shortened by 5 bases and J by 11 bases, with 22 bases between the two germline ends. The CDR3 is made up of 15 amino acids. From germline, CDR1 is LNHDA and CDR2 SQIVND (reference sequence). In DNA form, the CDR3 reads TGTGCCAGTAGTTTTCTGACAGGAGCCTCCGGGTCCCAGCATTTT. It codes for CASSFLTGASGSQHF.

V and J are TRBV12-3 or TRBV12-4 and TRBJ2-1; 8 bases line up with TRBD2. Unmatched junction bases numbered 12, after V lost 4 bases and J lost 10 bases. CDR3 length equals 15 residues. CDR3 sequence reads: CASSSNTLLAGEQFF. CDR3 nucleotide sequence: TGTGCCAGCAGTTCCAACACCCTCCTAGCGGGCGAGCAGTTCTTC.

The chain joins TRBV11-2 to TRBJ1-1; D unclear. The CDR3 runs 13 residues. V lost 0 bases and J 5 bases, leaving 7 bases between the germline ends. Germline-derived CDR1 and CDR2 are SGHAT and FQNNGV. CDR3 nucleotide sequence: TGTGCCAGCAGCTTAGACGGGGTTACTGAAGCTTTCTTT. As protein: CASSLDGVTEAFF. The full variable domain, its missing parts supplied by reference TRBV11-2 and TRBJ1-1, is EAGVAQSPRYKIIEKRQSVAFWCNPISGHATLYWYQQILGQGPKLLIQFQNNGVVDDSQLPKDRFSAERLKGVDSTLKIQPAKLEDSAVYLCASSLDGVTEAFFGQGTRLTVV.

CDR3 nucleotide sequence: TGCGCCAGCAGCTTCGGCGGAGTCACAGATACGCAGTATTTT. Encoded protein: CASSFGGVTDTQYF. This chain uses TRBV5-1 with TRBJ2-3; D is unclear. The CDR3 contains 14 residues. V was clipped by 2 bases and J by 2 bases, with 9 bases between them. Germline V gives CDR1 SGHRS, CDR2 YFSETQ.

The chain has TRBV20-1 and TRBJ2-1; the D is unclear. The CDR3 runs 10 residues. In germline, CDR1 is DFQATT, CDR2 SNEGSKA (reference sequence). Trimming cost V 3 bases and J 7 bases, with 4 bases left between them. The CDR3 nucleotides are TGCAGTGCTAGTTTTAATGAGCAGTTCTTC. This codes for CSASFNEQFF.

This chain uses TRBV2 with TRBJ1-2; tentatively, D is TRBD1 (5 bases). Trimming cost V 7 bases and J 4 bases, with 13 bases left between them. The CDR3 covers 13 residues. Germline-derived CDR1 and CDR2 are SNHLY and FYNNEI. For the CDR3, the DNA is TGTGCCAGCACCGCGTCAGGGATCTATGGCTACACCTTC. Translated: CASTASGIYGYTF.

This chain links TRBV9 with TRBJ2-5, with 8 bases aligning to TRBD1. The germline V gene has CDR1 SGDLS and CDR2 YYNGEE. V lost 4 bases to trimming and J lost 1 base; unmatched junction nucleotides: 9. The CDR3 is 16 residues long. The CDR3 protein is CASSPGTGFIQETQYF. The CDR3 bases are TGTGCCAGCAGCCCCGGGACAGGATTCATCCAAGAGACCCAGTACTTC.

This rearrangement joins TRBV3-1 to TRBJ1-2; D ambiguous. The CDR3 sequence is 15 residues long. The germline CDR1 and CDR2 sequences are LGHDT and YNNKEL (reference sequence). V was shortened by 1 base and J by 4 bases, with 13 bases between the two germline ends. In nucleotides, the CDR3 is TGTGCCAGCAGCCAAGGAATGGGCATCGTCTATGGCTACACCTTC. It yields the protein CASSQGMGIVYGYTF.

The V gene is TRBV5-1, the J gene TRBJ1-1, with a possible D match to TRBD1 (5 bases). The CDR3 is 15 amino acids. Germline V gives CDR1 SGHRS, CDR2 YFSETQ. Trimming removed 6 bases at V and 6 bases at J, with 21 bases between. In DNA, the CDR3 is TGCGCCAGCACCTATGGGGACCGGGGAGACCCTGAAGCTTTCTTT. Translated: CASTYGDRGDPEAFF.

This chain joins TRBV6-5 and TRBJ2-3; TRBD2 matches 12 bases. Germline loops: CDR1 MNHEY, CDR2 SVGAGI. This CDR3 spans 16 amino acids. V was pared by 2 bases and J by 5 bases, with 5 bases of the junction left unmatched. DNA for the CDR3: TGTGCCAGCAGTTACACAGGACTAGCGGGACGAGATACGCAGTATTTT. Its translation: CASSYTGLAGRDTQYF.

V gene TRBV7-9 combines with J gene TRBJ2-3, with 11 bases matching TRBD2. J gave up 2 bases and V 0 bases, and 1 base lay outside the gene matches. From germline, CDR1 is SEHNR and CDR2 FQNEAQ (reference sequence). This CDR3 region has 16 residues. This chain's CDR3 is CASSLATSGNTDTQYF. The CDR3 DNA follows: TGTGCCAGCAGCTTAGCGACTAGCGGGAACACAGATACGCAGTATTTT.

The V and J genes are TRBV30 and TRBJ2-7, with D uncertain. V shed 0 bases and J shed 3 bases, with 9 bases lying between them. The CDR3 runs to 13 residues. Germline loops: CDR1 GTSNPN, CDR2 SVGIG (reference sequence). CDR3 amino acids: CAWSVGSVYEQYF. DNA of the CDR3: TGTGCCTGGAGTGTAGGGTCCGTCTACGAGCAGTACTTC.